These 9 T cell receptor beta chains share one sample of origin, sequenced in a study of early T cells in non-severe SARS-CoV-2 infection. MiXCR, applied by TCRdb to the 5' RACE reads, yields one record per CDR3 protein. Among roughly 26,000 distinct CDR3 sequences, 4% to 5% were seen once, and the ten largest hold roughly 6%. The material sequenced was whole blood. The source is an adult who was a healthcare worker with PCR-confirmed SARS-CoV-2 infection or an uninfected control (not recorded which).

This clonotype was counted between two and nine times. The genes are TRBV4-2 and TRBJ2-7, with TRBD2 identical over 10 bases. The germline gives CDR1 LGHNA, CDR2 YNFKEQ. The CDR3 is 16 amino acids. V lost 0 bases to trimming and J lost 4 bases; unmatched junction nucleotides: 6. The CDR3 reads CASSQDISGRLYEQYF. CDR3 bases: TGTGCCAGCAGCCAAGATATTAGCGGGAGGTTATACGAGCAGTACTTC.

This clonotype was detected many times. The chain recombines TRBV29-1 with TRBJ2-1; D call uncertain. Germline V CDR1 and CDR2: SQVTM, ANQGSEA. Trimming shortened V by 6 bases and J by 7 bases, and 16 bases separated the two germline ends. CDR3 length equals 13 residues. The CDR3 nucleotides read TGCAGCGTCACGGACGGGTCCAGTAATGAGCAGTTCTTC. It yields the protein CSVTDGSSNEQFF.

This clonotype has a count of ten or more. The chain recombines TRBV12-2 with TRBJ2-3; TRBD2, the D gene given by the table, was not confirmed from the DNA. TRBV12-2 is annotated as a pseudogene. The CDR3 is 15 amino acids. The CDR3: CAVYSPTCSTDTQYF. The CDR3 DNA reads as TGTGCAGTCTACAGTCCCACTTGTAGCACAGATACGCAGTATTTT.

This clonotype was picked up many times. CDR3 residues: CASKTQETQYF. CDR3 in DNA: TGTGCCAGCAAAACCCAAGAGACCCAGTACTTC. This chain uses TRBV6-5 with TRBJ2-5; D unresolved. V was pared by 7 bases and J by 1 base, with 4 bases between. The germline V gene encodes CDR1 MNHEY and CDR2 SVGAGI. The CDR3 is 11 amino acids.

The table lists this clonotype with a few counts. The V call is TRBV29-1, the J call TRBJ2-7; TRBD2 might be the D (5 bases). The CDR3 contains 11 residues. Between the trimmed V and J ends, which lost 1 base and 9 bases, there was a span of 10 bases. Germline V gene sequence: CDR1 SQVTM, CDR2 ANQGSEA. The CDR3, as DNA: TGCAGCGTTGAAGTATCCGCGGGGCAGTACTTC. Residues: CSVEVSAGQYF.

This clonotype was counted a few times. The chain joins TRBV20-1 to TRBJ2-3; 11 nucleotides agree with TRBD2. Unmatched junction bases numbered 7, after V lost 6 bases and J lost 2 bases. The germline CDR1 and CDR2 sequences are DFQATT and SNEGSKA (reference sequence). The CDR3 is made up of 15 amino acids. This CDR3 is CSANSGRESTDTQYF. DNA of the CDR3: TGCAGTGCGAATAGCGGGAGGGAATCCACAGATACGCAGTATTTT.

This clonotype was found many times. V and J are TRBV20-1 and TRBJ1-1; 8 bases align to TRBD1. J gave up 5 bases and V 6 bases, and 8 bases lay outside the gene matches. Per germline, CDR1 DFQATT and CDR2 SNEGSKA (reference sequence). The CDR3 extends over 13 amino acids. CDR3 nucleotides: TGCAGTGCGGACAGGGATAGAGGAACTGAAGCTTTCTTT. Protein product: CSADRDRGTEAFF.

This clonotype was picked up many times. The gene calls are TRBV20-1 and TRBJ2-1, with D unclear. This CDR3 spans 12 amino acids. The germline V and J ends were trimmed by 6 bases and 4 bases, with 10 bases remaining between them. The germline V gene encodes CDR1 DFQATT and CDR2 SNEGSKA (reference sequence). This chain's CDR3 is CSATRRYNEQFF. The CDR3 DNA reads as TGCAGTGCAACCCGACGATACAATGAGCAGTTCTTC.

V gene TRBV7-2 combines with J gene TRBJ2-7, with TRBD2 identical over 10 bases. Trimming cost V 1 base and J 6 bases; bases outside gene matches: 6. CDR1 and CDR2 from the germline V gene are SGHTA and FQGNSA. This CDR3 has 15 amino acids. CDR3 protein: CASSLGTSGSSEQYF. The CDR3 bases are TGTGCCAGCAGCTTAGGGACTAGCGGTAGCTCCGAGCAGTACTTC.